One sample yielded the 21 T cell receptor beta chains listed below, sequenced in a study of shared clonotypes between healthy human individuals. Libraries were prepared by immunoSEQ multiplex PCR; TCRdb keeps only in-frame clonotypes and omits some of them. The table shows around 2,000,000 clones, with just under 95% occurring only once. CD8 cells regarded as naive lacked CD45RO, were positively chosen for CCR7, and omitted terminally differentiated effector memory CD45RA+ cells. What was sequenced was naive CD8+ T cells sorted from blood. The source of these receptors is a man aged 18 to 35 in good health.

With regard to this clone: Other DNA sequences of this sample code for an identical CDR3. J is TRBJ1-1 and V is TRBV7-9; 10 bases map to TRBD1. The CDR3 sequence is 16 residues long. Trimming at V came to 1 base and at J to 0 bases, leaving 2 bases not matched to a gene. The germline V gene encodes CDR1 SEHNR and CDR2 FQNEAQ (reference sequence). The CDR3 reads CASSLEGTGVNTEAFF. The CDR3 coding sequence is TGTGCCAGCAGCTTAGAGGGGACAGGGGTGAACACTGAAGCTTTCTTT. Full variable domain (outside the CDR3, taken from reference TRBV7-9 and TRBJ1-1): DTGVSQNPRHKITKRGQNVTFRCDPISEHNRLYWYRQTLGQGPEFLTYFQNEAQLEKSRLLSDRFSAERPKGSFSTLEIQRTEQGDSAMYLCASSLEGTGVNTEAFFGQGTRLTVV.

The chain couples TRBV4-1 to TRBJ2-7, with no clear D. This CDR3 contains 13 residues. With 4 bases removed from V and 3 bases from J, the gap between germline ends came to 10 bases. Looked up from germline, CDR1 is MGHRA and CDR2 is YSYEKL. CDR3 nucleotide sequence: TGCGCCAGCAGCCCCGCTCAAGGCTACGAGCAGTACTTC. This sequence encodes CASSPAQGYEQYF.

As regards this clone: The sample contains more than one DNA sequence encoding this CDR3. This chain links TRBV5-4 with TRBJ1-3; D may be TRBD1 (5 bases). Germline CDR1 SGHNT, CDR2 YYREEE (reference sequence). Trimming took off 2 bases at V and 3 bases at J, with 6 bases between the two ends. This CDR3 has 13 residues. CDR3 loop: CASSLGVGNTIYF. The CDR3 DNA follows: TGTGCCAGCAGCTTAGGGGTTGGAAACACCATATATTTT.

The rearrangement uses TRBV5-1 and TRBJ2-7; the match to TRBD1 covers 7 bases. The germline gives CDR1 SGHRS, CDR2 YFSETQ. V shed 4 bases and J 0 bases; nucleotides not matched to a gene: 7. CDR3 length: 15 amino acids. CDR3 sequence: CASSTSGTVSYEQYF. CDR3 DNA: TGCGCCAGCAGCACTTCCGGGACAGTCTCCTACGAGCAGTACTTC.

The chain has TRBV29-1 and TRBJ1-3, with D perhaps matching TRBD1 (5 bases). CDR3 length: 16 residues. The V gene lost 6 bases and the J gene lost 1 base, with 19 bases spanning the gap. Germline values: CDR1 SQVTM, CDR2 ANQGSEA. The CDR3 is CSVDEPGLSSGNTIYF. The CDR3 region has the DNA TGCAGCGTGGATGAACCAGGGCTATCGTCTGGAAACACCATATATTTT.

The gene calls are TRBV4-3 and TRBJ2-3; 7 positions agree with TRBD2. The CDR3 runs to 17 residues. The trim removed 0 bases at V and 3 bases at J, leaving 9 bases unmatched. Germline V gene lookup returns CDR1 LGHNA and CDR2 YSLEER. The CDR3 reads CASSQDPPGTTTDTQYF. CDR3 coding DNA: TGCGCCAGCAGCCAAGATCCACCCGGGACTACTACAGATACGCAGTATTTT.

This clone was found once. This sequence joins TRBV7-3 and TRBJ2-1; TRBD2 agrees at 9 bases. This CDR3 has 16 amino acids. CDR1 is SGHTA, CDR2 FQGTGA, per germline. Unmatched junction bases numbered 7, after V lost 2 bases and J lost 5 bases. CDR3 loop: CASSLLSGGPHNEQFF. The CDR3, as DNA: TGTGCCAGCAGCTTACTTAGCGGGGGACCTCACAATGAGCAGTTCTTC.

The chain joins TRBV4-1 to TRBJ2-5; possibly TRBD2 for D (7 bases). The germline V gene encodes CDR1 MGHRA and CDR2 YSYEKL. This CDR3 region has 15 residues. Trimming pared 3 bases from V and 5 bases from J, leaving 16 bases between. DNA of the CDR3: TGCGCCAGCAGCCATCCCCCGGGGGGCGTGGAGACCCAGTACTTC. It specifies CASSHPPGGVETQYF.

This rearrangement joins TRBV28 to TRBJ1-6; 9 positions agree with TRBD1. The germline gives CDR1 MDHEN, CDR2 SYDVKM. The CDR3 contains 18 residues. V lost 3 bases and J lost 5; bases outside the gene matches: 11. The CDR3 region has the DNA TGTGCCAGCAGTTTGTATGGGGACAGGGAGGACAATAATTCACCCCTCCACTTT. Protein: CASSLYGDREDNNSPLHF.

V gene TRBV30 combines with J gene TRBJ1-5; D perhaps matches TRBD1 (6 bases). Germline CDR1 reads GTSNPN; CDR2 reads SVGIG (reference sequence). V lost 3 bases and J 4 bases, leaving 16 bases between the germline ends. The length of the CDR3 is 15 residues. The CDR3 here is CAWSGGAGSNQPQHF. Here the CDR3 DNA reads TGTGCCTGGAGCGGGGGGGCAGGCAGTAATCAGCCCCAGCATTTT.

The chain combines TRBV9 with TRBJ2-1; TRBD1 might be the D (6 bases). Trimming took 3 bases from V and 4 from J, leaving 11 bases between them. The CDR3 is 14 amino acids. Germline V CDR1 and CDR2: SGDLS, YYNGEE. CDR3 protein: CASSGDTGYNEQFF. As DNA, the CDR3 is TGTGCCAGCAGCGGAGACACAGGGTACAATGAGCAGTTCTTC. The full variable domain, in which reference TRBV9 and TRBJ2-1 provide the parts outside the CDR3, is DSGVTQTPKHLITATGQRVTLRCSPRSGDLSVYWYQQSLDQGLQFLIQYYNGEERAKGNILERFSAQQFPDLHSELNLSSLELGDSALYFCASSGDTGYNEQFFGPGTRLTVL.

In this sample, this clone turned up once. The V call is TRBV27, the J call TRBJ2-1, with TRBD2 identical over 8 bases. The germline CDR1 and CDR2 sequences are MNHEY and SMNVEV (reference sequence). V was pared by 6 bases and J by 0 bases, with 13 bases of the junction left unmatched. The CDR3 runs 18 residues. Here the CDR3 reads CASRTGEGLAGSYNEQFF. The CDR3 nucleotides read TGTGCCAGCAGGACGGGGGAAGGGCTAGCGGGCTCCTACAATGAGCAGTTCTTC.

The CDR3 region has the DNA TGTGCCAGCAGTTTATTGTCCGGGGGGGGACGATACAATGAGCAGTTCTTC. Its protein is CASSLLSGGGRYNEQFF. This chain joins TRBV27 and TRBJ2-1; 8 bases match TRBD2. The CDR3 spans 17 residues. After removal of 1 base from V and 4 bases from J, the junction contained 9 bases not matched to a gene. The germline CDR1 and CDR2 sequences are MNHEY and SMNVEV (reference sequence).

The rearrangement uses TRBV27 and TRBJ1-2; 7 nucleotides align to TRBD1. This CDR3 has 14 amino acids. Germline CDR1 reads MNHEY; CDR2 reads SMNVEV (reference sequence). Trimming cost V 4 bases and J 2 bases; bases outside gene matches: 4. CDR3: CASSSAGGNYGYTF. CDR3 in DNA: TGTGCCAGCAGTTCAGCAGGGGGGAACTATGGCTACACCTTC.

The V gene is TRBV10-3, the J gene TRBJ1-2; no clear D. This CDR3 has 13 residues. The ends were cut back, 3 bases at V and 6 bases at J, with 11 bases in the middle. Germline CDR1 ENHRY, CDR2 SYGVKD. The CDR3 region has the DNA TGTGCCATCAGTGACGAACTTCGGGATGGCTACACCTTC. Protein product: CAISDELRDGYTF.

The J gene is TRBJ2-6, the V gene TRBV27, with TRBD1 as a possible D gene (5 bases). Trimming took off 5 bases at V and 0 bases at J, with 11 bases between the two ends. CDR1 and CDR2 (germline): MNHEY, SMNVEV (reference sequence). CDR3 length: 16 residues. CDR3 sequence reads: CASSSKGFSGANVLTF. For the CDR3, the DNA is TGTGCCAGCAGTAGTAAGGGGTTCTCTGGGGCCAACGTCCTGACTTTC.

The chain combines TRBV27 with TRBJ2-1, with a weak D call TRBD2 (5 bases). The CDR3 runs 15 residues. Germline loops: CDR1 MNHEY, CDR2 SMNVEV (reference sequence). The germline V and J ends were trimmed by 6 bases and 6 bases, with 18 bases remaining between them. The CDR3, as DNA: TGTGCCAGCAGCCCCCTGGGAGCAGGACTCAATGAGCAGTTCTTC. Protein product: CASSPLGAGLNEQFF.

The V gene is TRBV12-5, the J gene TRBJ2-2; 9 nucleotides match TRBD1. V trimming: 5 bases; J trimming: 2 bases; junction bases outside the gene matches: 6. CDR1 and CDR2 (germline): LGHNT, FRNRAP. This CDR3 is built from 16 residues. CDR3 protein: CASGGTGPPNTGELFF. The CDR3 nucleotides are TGTGCTAGTGGTGGGACAGGGCCCCCTAACACCGGGGAGCTGTTTTTT.

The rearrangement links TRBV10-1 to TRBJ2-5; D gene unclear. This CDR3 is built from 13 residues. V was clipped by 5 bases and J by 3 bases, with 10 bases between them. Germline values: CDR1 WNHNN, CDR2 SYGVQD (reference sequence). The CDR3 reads CASSSGPKETQYF. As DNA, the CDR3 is TGCGCCAGCAGTTCAGGTCCCAAAGAGACCCAGTACTTC.

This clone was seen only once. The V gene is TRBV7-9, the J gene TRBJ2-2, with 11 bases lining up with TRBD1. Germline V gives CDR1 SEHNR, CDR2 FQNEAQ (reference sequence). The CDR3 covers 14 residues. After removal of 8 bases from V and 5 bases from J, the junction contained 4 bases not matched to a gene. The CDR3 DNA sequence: TGTGCCAGCTCGGACAGGGGGCATACCGGGGAGCTGTTTTTT. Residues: CASSDRGHTGELFF. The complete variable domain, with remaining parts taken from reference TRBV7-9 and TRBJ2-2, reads DTGVSQNPRHKITKRGQNVTFRCDPISEHNRLYWYRQTLGQGPEFLTYFQNEAQLEKSRLLSDRFSAERPKGSFSTLEIQRTEQGDSAMYLCASSDRGHTGELFFGEGSRLTVL.

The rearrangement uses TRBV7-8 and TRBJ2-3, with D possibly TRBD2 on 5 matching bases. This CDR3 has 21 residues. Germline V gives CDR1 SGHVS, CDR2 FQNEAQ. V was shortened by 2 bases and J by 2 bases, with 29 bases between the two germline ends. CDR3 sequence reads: CASSLSLIGFEGSDITDTQYF. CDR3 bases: TGTGCCAGCAGCTTATCGCTAATTGGTTTCGAGGGCTCTGATATCACAGATACGCAGTATTTT.